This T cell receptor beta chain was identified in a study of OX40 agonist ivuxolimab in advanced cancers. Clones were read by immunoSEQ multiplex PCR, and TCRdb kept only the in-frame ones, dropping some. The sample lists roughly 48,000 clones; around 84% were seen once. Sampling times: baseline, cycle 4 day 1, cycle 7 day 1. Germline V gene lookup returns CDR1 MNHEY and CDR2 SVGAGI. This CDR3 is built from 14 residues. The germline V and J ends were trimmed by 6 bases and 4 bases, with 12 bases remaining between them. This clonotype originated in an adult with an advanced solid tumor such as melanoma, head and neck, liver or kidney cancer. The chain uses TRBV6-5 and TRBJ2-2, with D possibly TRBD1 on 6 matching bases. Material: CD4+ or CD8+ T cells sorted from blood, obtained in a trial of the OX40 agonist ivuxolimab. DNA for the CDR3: TGTGCCAGCAGAACTACAGGGACCACCGGGGAGCTGTTTTTT. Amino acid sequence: CASRTTGTTGELFF.